The 20 T cell receptor beta chains in this list originate from one sample, sequenced in a study of control samples from healthy donors and cancer patients. Libraries were prepared by immunoSEQ multiplex PCR; TCRdb keeps only in-frame clonotypes and omits some of them. The sample includes about 75,000 clones, about 80% of them seen just once. Sample: blood. These receptors all come from a man aged 45 to 65 in good health.

This clone was seen a few times. The chain links TRBV6-2 or TRBV6-3 to TRBJ2-2; TRBD2 agrees at 12 bases. The CDR3 is 17 residues long. Per the germline V gene, CDR1 is MNHEY and CDR2 is SVGEGT. V gave up 5 bases and J gave up 0 bases; unmatched junction bases: 4. The CDR3 here is CASSKRTSGTNTGELFF. CDR3 DNA sequence: TGTGCCAGCAGTAAGCGGACTAGCGGGACGAACACCGGGGAGCTGTTTTTT.

This clone was seen a single time. This rearrangement joins TRBV6-2 or TRBV6-3 to TRBJ2-3; D assignment may be TRBD1 or TRBD2 (5 bases each). This CDR3 contains 17 residues. V lost 6 bases to trimming and J lost 0 bases, with 19 bases between them. Germline assignment: CDR1 MNHEY and CDR2 SVGEGT. CDR3 sequence (DNA): TGTGCCAGCAGCGGACATGGTCTAGCAGGAAGCACAGATACGCAGTATTTT. Amino acid sequence: CASSGHGLAGSTDTQYF.

This clone was observed a single time. The chain links TRBV5-1 to TRBJ2-7; 13 positions match TRBD2. CDR3 length: 19 amino acids. Germline CDR1 and CDR2: SGHRS and YFSETQ. Germline trimming cut 3 bases from V and 7 bases from J; bases unmatched to any gene: 19. CDR3 in amino acids: CASSSDPGFTSGRAWEQYF. For the CDR3, the DNA is TGCGCCAGCAGCTCGGACCCTGGATTTACTAGCGGGAGGGCCTGGGAGCAGTACTTC.

The rearrangement joins TRBV2 to TRBJ2-1; no reliable D call. The V end lost 3 bases, the J end lost 0 bases, and 15 bases lay between the germline ends. The CDR3 is 17 amino acids. Germline V gene sequence: CDR1 SNHLY, CDR2 FYNNEI. CDR3 loop: CASSDSGTSSSYNEQFF. In DNA form, the CDR3 reads TGTGCCAGCAGTGACTCTGGAACCTCTAGCTCCTACAATGAGCAGTTCTTC.

The genes are TRBV4-1 and TRBJ1-1; TRBD1 is a possible D gene (5 bases). V was clipped by 0 bases and J by 2 bases, with 16 bases between them. CDR3 length: 17 residues. From germline, CDR1 is MGHRA and CDR2 YSYEKL. The CDR3 loop reads CASSQDHRQTINTEAFF. CDR3 sequence (DNA): TGCGCCAGCAGCCAAGATCATCGACAGACTATTAACACTGAAGCTTTCTTT.

The chain combines TRBV3-1 (or the pseudogene TRBV3-2) with TRBJ1-3; no firm D call. Trimming took 1 base from V and 0 from J, leaving 13 bases between them. CDR1 and CDR2 from the germline V gene are LGHDT and YNNKEL (reference sequence). The CDR3 spans 17 residues. CDR3 loop: CASSQVPQQYSGNTIYF. CDR3 in DNA: TGTGCCAGCAGCCAAGTTCCGCAGCAATACTCTGGAAACACCATATATTTT.

This chain joins TRBV2 and TRBJ2-2, with 7 bases lining up with TRBD2. Per germline, CDR1 SNHLY and CDR2 FYNNEI. The CDR3 runs to 15 residues. Trimming at V came to 0 bases and at J to 4 bases, leaving 2 bases not matched to a gene. The CDR3 region is CASSEAASGTGELFF. The CDR3 DNA is TGTGCCAGCAGTGAAGCGGCTAGCGGCACCGGGGAGCTGTTTTTT.

The chain is built from TRBV10-3 and TRBJ2-1, with 10 bases fitting TRBD2. This CDR3 has 16 amino acids. The J segment lost 3 bases and the V segment lost 5 bases, leaving 7 bases of the junction unmatched. CDR1 and CDR2 (germline): ENHRY, SYGVKD. The CDR3 protein is CAISPWTSGRYNEQFF. The DNA for the CDR3 is TGTGCCATCAGTCCGTGGACTAGCGGACGCTACAATGAGCAGTTCTTC.

This clone appeared once. The J gene is TRBJ2-2, the V gene TRBV7-2, with TRBD2 matching 8 bases. The V and J ends lost 4 bases and 5 bases, in that order; junction bases with no gene match: 6. Germline CDR1 reads SGHTA; CDR2 reads FQGNSA. The CDR3 is 15 residues long. The CDR3 loop reads CASSSGLAETGELFF. In DNA form, the CDR3 reads TGTGCCAGCAGCTCCGGACTAGCCGAAACCGGGGAGCTGTTTTTT. The entire variable domain, with the rest obtained from reference TRBV7-2 and TRBJ2-2, is as follows: GAGVSQSPSNKVTEKGKDVELRCDPISGHTALYWYRQSLGQGLEFLIYFQGNSAPDKSGLPSDRFSAERTGGSVSTLTIQRTQQEDSAVYLCASSSGLAETGELFFGEGSRLTVL.

On this clone itself: The sample contains more than one DNA sequence encoding this CDR3. The chain carries TRBV18 and TRBJ1-2; D might be TRBD1 (6 bases). The CDR3 totals 13 residues. V was shortened by 3 bases and J by 2 bases, with 7 bases between the two germline ends. Germline CDR1 is KGHSH and CDR2 is LQKENI. The CDR3 here is CASSPDRNYGYTF. CDR3 nucleotides: TGTGCCAGCTCACCCGACAGGAACTATGGCTACACCTTC.

On this clone itself: Other DNA sequences in the same sample also yield this CDR3. The rearrangement uses TRBV19 and TRBJ1-1; 8 positions agree with TRBD1. The ends lost 6 bases at V and 4 bases at J; junction bases unmatched: 4. This CDR3 contains 13 residues. Germline CDR1 reads LNHDA; CDR2 reads SQIVND (reference sequence). DNA of the CDR3: TGTGCCAGTAGCTGGACAGGGCCCACTGAAGCTTTCTTT. This translates into CASSWTGPTEAFF.

The rearrangement uses TRBV9 and TRBJ2-5; TRBD2 matches 11 bases. CDR3 length equals 16 residues. V gave up 0 bases and J gave up 1 base; unmatched junction bases: 2. The germline V gene has CDR1 SGDLS and CDR2 YYNGEE. CDR3 amino acids: CASSVGGLAGQETQYF. The CDR3 bases are TGTGCCAGCAGCGTAGGTGGACTAGCGGGCCAAGAGACCCAGTACTTC.

The genes are TRBV28 and TRBJ2-7, with D perhaps TRBD2 (6 bases). Germline V CDR1 and CDR2: MDHEN, SYDVKM. The CDR3 extends over 15 amino acids. The V gene lost 3 bases and the J gene lost 1 base, with 13 bases spanning the gap. CDR3 nucleotides: TGTGCCAGCAGTTTCTCAGGTGGGGGGTCCTACGAGCAGTACTTC. Encoded protein: CASSFSGGGSYEQYF.

The chain has TRBV27 and TRBJ2-2; no firm D call. The CDR3 covers 15 residues. CDR1 MNHEY and CDR2 SMNVEV come from the germline V gene (reference sequence). V was cut by 2 bases and J by 9 bases, with 16 bases left in between. CDR3 nucleotides: TGTGCCAGCAGTTTAATCGAGCCCCTGGGGAGGGAGCTGTTTTTT. It codes for CASSLIEPLGRELFF.

This clone was seen a single time. V is TRBV5-4 and J is TRBJ2-2; 9 nucleotides match TRBD1. With 2 bases clipped from V and 6 bases from J, the junction kept 5 bases outside the gene matches. The CDR3 runs 15 residues. Per germline, CDR1 SGHNT and CDR2 YYREEE (reference sequence). Here the CDR3 DNA reads TGTGCCAGCAGCTTCCGGACAGGGGCCGCCGGGGAGCTGTTTTTT. Translation: CASSFRTGAAGELFF. Drawing the rest from reference TRBV5-4 and TRBJ2-2, the complete variable domain is ETGVTQSPTHLIKTRGQQVTLRCSSQSGHNTVSWYQQALGQGPQFIFQYYREEENGRGNFPPRFSGLQFPNYSSELNVNALELDDSALYLCASSFRTGAAGELFFGEGSRLTVL.

This chain links TRBV28 with TRBJ2-1; 9 nucleotides line up with TRBD2. With V trimmed by 7 bases and J by 7 bases, 11 bases remained unmatched. The CDR3 runs to 15 residues. The germline V gene encodes CDR1 MDHEN and CDR2 SYDVKM. CDR3 in amino acids: CASKLSGSAGNEQFF. The CDR3, as DNA: TGTGCCAGCAAACTTAGCGGGAGTGCGGGGAATGAGCAGTTCTTC.

The J gene is TRBJ2-7, the V gene TRBV11-2; 9 nucleotides agree with TRBD1. This CDR3 has 16 residues. J lost 3 bases, V lost 3 bases, and 9 bases had no gene match. Germline CDR1 reads SGHAT; CDR2 reads FQNNGV. The CDR3 loop is CASSLADRGIFYEQYF. The CDR3 bases are TGTGCCAGCAGCTTGGCCGACAGGGGGATTTTCTACGAGCAGTACTTC.

The chain is built from TRBV5-8 and TRBJ2-7; 9 nucleotides align to TRBD1. The trim removed 4 bases at V and 3 bases at J, leaving 5 bases unmatched. The CDR3 runs 14 residues. Germline V CDR1 and CDR2: SGHTS, YDEGEE. DNA of the CDR3: TGTGCCAGCAGCGGGTGGGACAGGGACTACGAGCAGTACTTC. Translating it yields CASSGWDRDYEQYF.

This rearrangement joins TRBV9 to TRBJ1-6, with TRBD1 matching 8 bases. Germline assignment: CDR1 SGDLS and CDR2 YYNGEE. The CDR3 runs to 19 residues. V lost 4 bases, J lost 0 bases, and 12 bases stayed unmatched. The CDR3 nucleotides read TGTGCCAGCAGCTTCCGACAGGGGCTAAGAAGCTCCTATAATTCACCCCTCCACTTT. Its protein product is CASSFRQGLRSSYNSPLHF.

The rearrangement joins TRBV27 to TRBJ2-7; D is possibly TRBD2 (5 bases). Germline lookup yields CDR1 MNHEY and CDR2 SMNVEV (reference sequence). The CDR3 loop spans 14 amino acids. Trimming pared 0 bases from V and 7 bases from J, leaving 13 bases between. The CDR3 sequence is CASSLSSGVGEQYF. For the CDR3, the DNA is TGTGCCAGCAGTTTATCGTCCGGGGTTGGAGAGCAGTACTTC.